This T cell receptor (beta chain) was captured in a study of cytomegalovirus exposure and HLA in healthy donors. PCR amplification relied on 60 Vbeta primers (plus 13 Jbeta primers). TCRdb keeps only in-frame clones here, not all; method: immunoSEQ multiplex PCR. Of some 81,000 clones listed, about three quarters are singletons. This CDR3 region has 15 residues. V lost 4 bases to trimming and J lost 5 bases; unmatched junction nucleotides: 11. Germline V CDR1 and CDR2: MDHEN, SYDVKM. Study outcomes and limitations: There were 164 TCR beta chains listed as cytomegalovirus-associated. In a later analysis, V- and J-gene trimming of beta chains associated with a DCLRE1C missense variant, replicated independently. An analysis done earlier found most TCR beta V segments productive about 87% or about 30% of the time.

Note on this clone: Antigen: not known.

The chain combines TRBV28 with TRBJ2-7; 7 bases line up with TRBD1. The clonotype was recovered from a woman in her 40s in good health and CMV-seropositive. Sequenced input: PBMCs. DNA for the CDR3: TGTGCCAGCAGTTCCTCCGGGACAGCTGGCCACGAGCAGTACTTC. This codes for CASSSSGTAGHEQYF.